The 11 T cell receptor beta chains presented below share a single source sample, sequenced in a study of PD-1 blockade in classical Hodgkin lymphoma. Time point here: newly diagnosed, previously untreated cHL patient sample. Sequencing used immunoSEQ multiplex PCR; TCRdb keeps in-frame clones, though not all of them. Altogether tens of thousands of clones are present, 94% being singletons, with the ten largest covering about 3.8%. The specimen was peripheral blood mononuclear cells (PBMCs). These TCRs come from a human donor with classical Hodgkin lymphoma.

The chain joins TRBV4-1 to TRBJ2-5; no reliable D call. The V and J ends lost 0 bases and 5 bases respectively, with 10 bases between them. Germline V gene data show CDR1 as MGHRA and CDR2 as YSYEKL. CDR3 length equals 14 residues. CDR3 in amino acids: CASSQDLDGETQYF. The DNA of the CDR3 is TGCGCCAGCAGCCAAGATCTAGACGGGGAGACCCAGTACTTC.

The rearrangement joins TRBV9 to TRBJ1-2; no clear D gene. There are 15 residues in the CDR3. The V gene lost 0 bases and the J gene lost 3 bases, with 12 bases spanning the gap. Germline values: CDR1 SGDLS, CDR2 YYNGEE. The CDR3 bases are TGTGCCAGCAGCGTAGAGCCCACGGCCGACTATGGCTACACCTTC. Amino acid sequence: CASSVEPTADYGYTF.

This clone was detected once. The J gene is TRBJ1-5, the V gene TRBV5-1, with D perhaps TRBD1 (5 bases). Germline CDR1 reads SGHRS; CDR2 reads YFSETQ. The V gene lost 0 bases and the J gene lost 5 bases, with 12 bases spanning the gap. The CDR3 runs to 15 residues. In DNA, the CDR3 is TGCGCCAGCAGCTTGGATTTAGGGGCGGATCAGCCCCAGCATTTT. This gives the protein CASSLDLGADQPQHF.

The gene calls are TRBV7-9 and TRBJ1-1; D not certain. Trimming pared 2 bases from V and 5 bases from J, leaving 3 bases between. Germline lookup yields CDR1 SEHNR and CDR2 FQNEAQ (reference sequence). This CDR3 spans 11 amino acids. DNA of the CDR3: TGTGCCAGCAGCTTAATGACTGAAGCTTTCTTT. This translates into CASSLMTEAFF.

The chain joins TRBV9 to TRBJ2-6; 7 nucleotides line up with TRBD1. This CDR3 region has 19 residues. Trimming at V came to 0 bases and at J to 0 bases, leaving 9 bases not matched to a gene. The germline CDR1 and CDR2 sequences are SGDLS and YYNGEE. The CDR3 is CASSVAGTAVTSGANVLTF. As DNA, the CDR3 is TGTGCCAGCAGCGTAGCTGGGACAGCGGTTACCTCTGGGGCCAACGTCCTGACTTTC.

The V call is TRBV10-1, the J call TRBJ2-1; 7 bases fit TRBD2. V lost 2 bases, J lost 8 bases, and 15 bases stayed unmatched. The V gene's germline CDR1 is WNHNN and CDR2 SYGVQD (reference sequence). There are 17 residues in the CDR3. CDR3 bases: TGCGCCAGCAGTGAGGGCGGGAGCGTTAAGGCGGTCGATGAGCAGTTCTTC. It codes for CASSEGGSVKAVDEQFF.

V is TRBV18 and J is TRBJ2-2; the match to TRBD2 covers 8 bases. Germline values: CDR1 KGHSH, CDR2 LQKENI. The CDR3 consists of 16 residues. J gave up 4 bases and V 0 bases, and 4 bases lay outside the gene matches. Here the CDR3 reads CASSPPAGVVTGELFF. DNA for the CDR3: TGTGCCAGCTCACCACCAGCGGGAGTGGTCACCGGGGAGCTGTTTTTT.

This clone was found once. The chain combines TRBV11-2 with TRBJ2-1; 9 bases fit TRBD1. The CDR3 totals 16 residues. With V trimmed by 6 bases and J by 1 base, 7 bases remained unmatched. CDR1 and CDR2 (germline): SGHAT, FQNNGV. CDR3 in DNA: TGTGCCAGCAGATCCCCACAGGGGGCTTCCTACAATGAGCAGTTCTTC. It is translated as CASRSPQGASYNEQFF.

The chain recombines TRBV19 with TRBJ2-7, with D uncertain. Germline V gives CDR1 LNHDA, CDR2 SQIVND (reference sequence). This CDR3 region has 12 residues. V shed 1 base and J shed 7 bases, with 8 bases lying between them. The CDR3: CASSIASWEQYF. Written as DNA, the CDR3 is TGTGCCAGTAGTATAGCGTCATGGGAGCAGTACTTC.

V usage is TRBV30 and J usage is TRBJ2-7; D not certain. Trimming took 2 bases from V and 2 from J, leaving 10 bases between them. Germline lookup yields CDR1 GTSNPN and CDR2 SVGIG (reference sequence). CDR3 length: 13 residues. CDR3 loop: CAWSRGQTYEQYF. The CDR3 coding sequence is TGTGCCTGGAGTCGTGGCCAGACCTACGAGCAGTACTTC.

The J gene is TRBJ1-5, the V gene TRBV27, with D possibly being TRBD1 (6 bases). Trimming stripped 2 bases from V and 2 bases from J, with 10 bases between. The CDR3 extends over 15 amino acids. Looked up from germline, CDR1 is MNHEY and CDR2 is SMNVEV (reference sequence). CDR3 nucleotide sequence: TGTGCCAGCAGTTTAATCGCAGGGGGCAATCAGCCCCAGCATTTT. Amino acid sequence: CASSLIAGGNQPQHF.